This TCR beta chain is drawn from a study of T cell changes during pregnancy in multiple sclerosis. CDR1 and CDR2 from the germline V gene are MNHEY and SVGAGI. Trimming took off 6 bases at V and 0 bases at J, with 13 bases between the two ends. The CDR3 length is 15 residues. Profiled with immunoSEQ multiplex PCR; TCRdb holds only in-frame clones, not every one. Here the sample spans 65,000 to 80,000 clones, less than 95% being singletons. This material consisted of peripheral blood, taken in the third trimester of pregnancy. The rearrangement uses TRBV6-5 and TRBJ2-3; weak D call: TRBD1 (6 bases). The receptor was derived from a female donor with multiple sclerosis, enrolled in a pregnancy study. In DNA form, the CDR3 reads TGTGCCAGCAGGGCACAGGGCGCGAGCACAGATACGCAGTATTTT. This codes for CASRAQGASTDTQYF.